The 13 T cell receptor beta chains listed next were all sequenced from one sample in a study of T-cell reconstitution after alpha-beta-depleted transplantation in children. Construction of the TCRbeta library involved unique molecular identifiers. TCRdb passed the PCR reads through MiXCR, listing each CDR3 protein once. This sample yields 400,000 to 500,000 distinct CDR3 sequences, of which roughly 11% are seen a single time; over 4.5% belongs to the top ten. The sequencing here drew on PBMCs from the stem cell graft donor, taken from the stem cell graft. These receptors were collected from a human donor who donated a stem cell graft to a child with acute myeloid leukemia.

V and J are TRBV5-1 and TRBJ2-5; unclear D gene. The CDR3 contains 14 residues. Per the germline V gene, CDR1 is SGHRS and CDR2 is YFSETQ. The V and J ends lost 0 bases and 1 base respectively, with 7 bases between them. Here the CDR3 reads CASSLVYSQETQYF. The DNA for the CDR3 is TGCGCCAGCAGCTTGGTCTACAGCCAAGAGACCCAGTACTTC.

This clonotype came up many times. DNA for the CDR3: TGTGCCAGCAGTGAAGTCAGCTACAATGAGCAGTTCTTC. It codes for CASSEVSYNEQFF. V usage is TRBV2 and J usage is TRBJ2-1; D is unresolved. The CDR3 is 13 amino acids. V lost 1 base, J lost 3 bases, and 4 bases lay in between. In germline, CDR1 is SNHLY, CDR2 FYNNEI.

This clonotype was detected a few times. The CDR3, as DNA: TGCGCCAGCAGCTTGGTAGGAGACACCAAGAACACTGAAGCTTTCTTT. This encodes CASSLVGDTKNTEAFF. The rearrangement joins TRBV5-1 to TRBJ1-1, with D unclear. Deletions cut 0 bases from V and 1 base from J, with 13 bases between. This CDR3 spans 16 amino acids. Germline V gene data show CDR1 as SGHRS and CDR2 as YFSETQ.

The rearrangement joins TRBV12-3 or TRBV12-4 to TRBJ2-2, with 10 bases aligning to TRBD1. The CDR3 loop spans 16 amino acids. Losses at the gene ends were 5 bases for V and 3 bases for J; bases not matched to a gene: 6. CDR3 in DNA: TGTGCCAGCAGTCCAAGCGGGACAGGGGACACCGGGGAGCTGTTTTTT. This codes for CASSPSGTGDTGELFF.

This clonotype came up many times. The chain carries TRBV5-1 and TRBJ1-1; weak D call: TRBD1 (5 bases). Trimming removed 2 bases from V and 1 base from J, with 21 bases in between. CDR1 and CDR2 (germline): SGHRS, YFSETQ. CDR3 length equals 18 residues. This CDR3 reads CASSFKGIGREANTEAFF. The DNA of the CDR3 is TGCGCCAGCAGCTTCAAGGGCATTGGCAGGGAAGCGAACACTGAAGCTTTCTTT.

The chain joins TRBV7-3 to TRBJ2-3, with D possibly matching TRBD1 (6 bases). CDR3 size: 13 residues. Trimming removed 4 bases from V and 4 bases from J, with 9 bases in between. Germline V gene sequence: CDR1 SGHTA, CDR2 FQGTGA. The CDR3 sequence is CASSYQGPDTQYF. CDR3 coding DNA: TGTGCCAGCAGCTACCAGGGGCCAGATACGCAGTATTTT.

CDR3 nucleotide sequence: TGTGCCAGCAGCCCCCAGGGACTAGCCTACAATGAGCAGTTCTTC. Protein: CASSPQGLAYNEQFF. The chain carries TRBV7-3 and TRBJ2-1; 8 positions agree with TRBD2. From germline, CDR1 is SGHTA and CDR2 FQGTGA. Unmatched junction bases numbered 5, after V lost 5 bases and J lost 2 bases. This CDR3 has 15 amino acids.

This clonotype was observed a handful of times. V and J are TRBV7-9 and TRBJ1-5; D possibly corresponds to TRBD1 (6 bases). Trimming left V 3 bases short and J 3 bases short, with 12 bases between. Germline V gives CDR1 SEHNR, CDR2 FQNEAQ (reference sequence). CDR3 length: 15 amino acids. The chain's CDR3 is CASSFSAGVNQPQHF. The DNA for the CDR3 is TGTGCCAGCAGCTTCTCGGCAGGGGTCAATCAGCCCCAGCATTTT.

The sample holds a few counts of this clonotype. The chain has TRBV7-2 and TRBJ2-4; D remains unclear. CDR3 length: 16 residues. The V and J ends lost 4 bases and 3 bases respectively, with 16 bases between them. Germline V gene data show CDR1 as SGHTA and CDR2 as FQGNSA. CDR3 nucleotide sequence: TGTGCCAGCAGCTACGGGCCCTTCAGAGACAAAAACATTCAGTACTTC. Residues: CASSYGPFRDKNIQYF.

This clonotype was counted between two and nine times. This chain links TRBV7-8 with TRBJ1-5, with D hard to call. This CDR3 has 17 residues. Trimming took 1 base from V and 0 from J, leaving 13 bases between them. Germline V gene lookup returns CDR1 SGHVS and CDR2 FQNEAQ. As DNA, the CDR3 is TGTGCCAGCAGCTTAGTCGCGGCTCCATATAGCAATCAGCCCCAGCATTTT. Encoded protein: CASSLVAAPYSNQPQHF.

Written as DNA, the CDR3 is TGTGCCAGCAGCCCAGCTTCAGCGGGGGACTACGAGCAGTACGTC. Amino acids: CASSPASAGDYEQYV. The chain carries TRBV7-9 and TRBJ2-7, with 8 bases identical to TRBD2. CDR1 is SEHNR and CDR2 is FQNEAQ in the germline V gene (reference sequence). The CDR3 has 15 residues. V trimming: 5 bases; J trimming: 3 bases; junction bases outside the gene matches: 9.

This clonotype was picked up many times. The chain links TRBV9 to TRBJ1-4; D call uncertain. The CDR3 has 14 residues. CDR1 is SGDLS, CDR2 YYNGEE, per germline. V gave up 0 bases and J gave up 5 bases, with 8 bases separating them. The CDR3 here is CASSVDTVNEKLFF. CDR3 coding DNA: TGTGCCAGCAGCGTAGATACAGTCAATGAAAAACTGTTTTTT.

J is TRBJ2-7 and V is TRBV6-1; D is perhaps TRBD1 or TRBD2 (5 bases each). The V gene's germline CDR1 is MNHNS and CDR2 SASEGT. CDR3 length equals 15 residues. The germline V and J ends were trimmed by 6 bases and 3 bases, with 18 bases remaining between them. CDR3 residues: CASRKGDQTIYEQYF. The DNA for the CDR3 is TGTGCCAGCAGAAAAGGGGACCAAACGATCTACGAGCAGTACTTC.